This paragraph covers one T cell receptor (beta chain) sequence. These data are taken from a study of blood T cell repertoires in COVID-19. The V gene lost 2 bases and the J gene lost 3 bases, with 17 bases spanning the gap. The CDR3 sequence is 16 residues long. Germline V gives CDR1 MNHEY, CDR2 SVGEGT. Sequenced by immunoSEQ multiplex PCR; TCRdb stores in-frame clones only, minus some. Of a few hundred thousand clones in the sample, roughly 83% are singletons; the top ten hold about 1.6%. This TCR was sampled from a woman aged 50 to 60 with acute or convalescent COVID-19. This chain connects TRBV6-2 or TRBV6-3 to TRBJ2-7; D is perhaps TRBD2 (5 bases). Input material: peripheral blood. Written as DNA, the CDR3 is TGTGCCAGCAGTTACCTTCCGGAGGCACTCCGCTACGAGCAGTACTTC. Its protein product is CASSYLPEALRYEQYF.